This TCR beta chain was sequenced during a study of shared clonotypes between healthy human individuals. Per the original methods: ImmunoSEQ output held junction-only sequences without quality scores, so filtering differed. Libraries were prepared by immunoSEQ multiplex PCR; TCRdb keeps only in-frame clonotypes and omits some of them. V and J calls and clone size are those listed in that table; D and trimming were worked out from the DNA. The sample holds approximately 340,000 clones, less than 85% seen once. As to this clone: The antigen is undetermined.

Whole-study findings and limits: Incompleteness in sorted-subset sequencing, despite large depth, was shown by rarefaction.

It was into CD45RA+ naive and CD45RA-negative memory subsets that the CD4+ cells were split. The length of the CDR3 is 14 residues. Trimming cost V 3 bases and J 7 bases; bases outside gene matches: 4. CDR1 is MNHNY, CDR2 SVGAGI, per germline (reference sequence). The source material was memory CD4+ T cells sorted from blood. Stated subset: CD45RA-negative fraction. The chain has TRBV6-6 and TRBJ1-4; 8 bases map to TRBD1. This TCR was sampled from a man aged 30 to 45 in good health. For the CDR3, the DNA is TGTGCCAGCAGTTATCAGGGGGCGCGTGAAAAACTGTTTTTT. Translating it yields CASSYQGAREKLFF.